The text below deals with one TCR beta chain. The data are from a study of blood T cell repertoires in COVID-19. Turning to the study itself: From the United States, Italy and Spain came samples of acute and convalescent COVID-19.

Per the germline V gene, CDR1 is MNHEY and CDR2 is SVGAGI. The CDR3 loop spans 14 amino acids. V shed 2 bases and J shed 5 bases, with 10 bases lying between them. Repertoires were generated with immunoSEQ multiplex PCR, while TCRdb's copy carries only in-frame clones and drops some. The data contain 200,000 to 250,000 clones, over 80% of them singletons. The chain is built from TRBV6-5 and TRBJ1-3, with D maybe TRBD1 (5 bases). Sequenced material: PBMCs or T cells enriched from blood (not recorded which). This sequence was found in a woman between 40 and 50 years old who had recovered from COVID-19. The CDR3 spells CASSYDSGRNTIYF. The CDR3 DNA is TGTGCCAGCAGTTACGACAGTGGGAGAAACACCATATATTTT.